A single sample gave rise to the 7 T cell receptor beta chains below, sequenced in a study of cytomegalovirus exposure and HLA in healthy donors. PCR primers comprised 60 Vbeta and 13 Jbeta primers. Measured with immunoSEQ multiplex PCR; TCRdb has only the in-frame clones, and not every one. The sample holds some 65,000 clones, more than 60% seen once. The specimen was PBMCs. Receptors originate from a woman aged 40 to 49 in good health and CMV-seropositive.

The chain carries TRBV7-9 and TRBJ1-1, with unresolved D. CDR1 is SEHNR and CDR2 is FQNEAQ in the germline V gene (reference sequence). V was trimmed by 1 base and J by 5 bases, leaving 11 bases between them. The CDR3 sequence is 14 residues long. CDR3 in amino acids: CASSLVRGSTEAFF. The CDR3, as DNA: TGTGCCAGCAGCTTAGTTCGGGGTAGTACTGAAGCTTTCTTT.

This clone was observed a few times. This chain uses TRBV4-2 with TRBJ2-3, with a tentative D call TRBD2 (6 bases). Per germline, CDR1 LGHNA and CDR2 YNFKEQ. The CDR3 spans 17 residues. Trimming pared 4 bases from V and 0 bases from J, leaving 17 bases between. In DNA, the CDR3 is TGTGCCAGCAGCCCGAGGGGCGGCGGGGAGAGCACAGATACGCAGTATTTT. This encodes CASSPRGGGESTDTQYF.

The chain carries TRBV19 and TRBJ1-1; D is possibly TRBD1 (6 bases). V lost 5 bases, J lost 5 bases, and 15 bases lay in between. The CDR3 runs to 14 residues. The germline V gene encodes CDR1 LNHDA and CDR2 SQIVND (reference sequence). CDR3 DNA sequence: TGTGCCAGTAGTCTTGGGGGCGAAGGGACTGAAGCTTTCTTT. It codes for CASSLGGEGTEAFF. Using reference TRBV19 and TRBJ1-1 for the parts outside the CDR3, the full variable domain is DGGITQSPKYLFRKEGQNVTLSCEQNLNHDAMYWYRQDPGQGLRLIYYSQIVNDFQKGDIAEGYSVSREKKESFPLTVTSAQKNPTAFYLCASSLGGEGTEAFFGQGTRLTVV.

In nucleotides, the CDR3 is TGTGCCAGTAGTATATCTTCCCCCACTGAAGCTTTCTTT. Its translation is CASSISSPTEAFF. The chain recombines TRBV19 with TRBJ1-1; D call uncertain. V lost 2 bases and J 4 bases, leaving 8 bases between the germline ends. The CDR3 length is 13 residues. Germline V gene sequence: CDR1 LNHDA, CDR2 SQIVND (reference sequence).

The rearrangement links TRBV5-1 to TRBJ1-6, with D maybe TRBD1 (5 bases). The CDR3 length is 16 residues. Germline loops: CDR1 SGHRS, CDR2 YFSETQ. V was trimmed by 1 base and J by 0 bases, leaving 8 bases between them. Here the CDR3 reads CASSLQGSSYNSPLHF. CDR3 nucleotides: TGCGCCAGCAGCTTGCAGGGCAGCTCCTATAATTCACCCCTCCACTTT.

As to this clone: A read error may produce the germline difference seen at one junction end. The rearrangement links TRBV7-9 to TRBJ1-4, with D possibly being TRBD1 (6 bases). Germline V gene sequence: CDR1 SEHNR, CDR2 FQNEAQ (reference sequence). This CDR3 has 12 amino acids. CDR3 sequence: CSSEGGDEKLFF. DNA for the CDR3: TGTTCCAGCGAGGGGGGGGATGAAAAACTGTTTTTT. Supplemented by reference TRBV7-9 and TRBJ1-4, the full variable domain reads DTGVSQNPRHKITKRGQNVTFRCDPISEHNRLYWYRQTLGQGPEFLTYFQNEAQLEKSRLLSDRFSAERPKGSFSTLEIQRTEQGDSAMYLCSSEGGDEKLFFGSGTQLSVL.

The rearrangement uses TRBV29-1 and TRBJ2-4; D uncertain. Germline V gene sequence: CDR1 SQVTM, CDR2 ANQGSEA. The germline V and J ends were trimmed by 4 bases and 3 bases, with 10 bases remaining between them. CDR3 length: 13 residues. The DNA for the CDR3 is TGCAGCGTTGTTATCCGGTACAAAAACATTCAGTACTTC. It yields the protein CSVVIRYKNIQYF.